Each of the 4 T cell receptor beta chains below was sequenced from the same sample in a study of CD8+ T cells in alopecia areata. Extracted RNA was reverse transcribed, and the resulting cDNA served as sequencing template. The method was immunoSEQ multiplex PCR; TCRdb's version includes in-frame clones alone and lacks a portion of them. This sample carries 110,000 or so clones, roughly 60% of them seen once, and the ten largest clones take just under 30%. Treatment noted: oral pan-JAK inhibitor, 5-10 mg twice daily. Sequencing was performed on CD8+ T cells sorted from blood, taken at week 4, from a patient treated with tofacitinib. The receptor set was obtained from a human donor with alopecia areata.

In this sample, this clone turned up a few times. The chain is built from TRBV7-8 and TRBJ2-7; D possibly matches TRBD1 or TRBD2 (5 bases each). The CDR3 covers 13 residues. The germline V and J ends were trimmed by 5 bases and 6 bases, with 14 bases remaining between them. Looked up from germline, CDR1 is SGHVS and CDR2 is FQNEAQ. The CDR3 loop is CASSPLGVTEQYF. In DNA form, the CDR3 reads TGTGCCAGCAGCCCACTGGGGGTTACCGAGCAGTACTTC.

The sample holds a few counts of this clone. V usage is TRBV30 and J usage is TRBJ2-1; TRBD2 aligns across 9 bases. V shed 2 bases and J 10 bases; nucleotides not matched to a gene: 12. The CDR3 contains 15 residues. Germline V gene sequence: CDR1 GTSNPN, CDR2 SVGIG (reference sequence). The CDR3 nucleotides read TGTGCCTGGAGTTTTGACGAGGGACTAGCCTGGGAGCAGTTCTTC. It is translated as CAWSFDEGLAWEQFF. Full variable domain (rest looked up from reference TRBV30 and TRBJ2-1): SQTIHQWPATLVQPVGSPLSLECTVEGTSNPNLYWYRQAAGRGLQLLFYSVGIGQISSEVPQNLSASRPQDRQFILSSKKLLLSDSGFYLCAWSFDEGLAWEQFFGPGTRLTVL.

This clone was seen a few times. V and J are TRBV30 and TRBJ2-7; 9 nucleotides match TRBD1. Germline values: CDR1 GTSNPN, CDR2 SVGIG (reference sequence). V lost 1 base and J lost 2; bases outside the gene matches: 3. The CDR3 sequence is 14 residues long. The CDR3 bases are TGTGCCTGGAGTGGGGACAGGGTAACCTACGAGCAGTACTTC. The encoded protein is CAWSGDRVTYEQYF.

The rearrangement joins TRBV5-5 to TRBJ1-1; no reliable D call. Germline V gene sequence: CDR1 SGHKS, CDR2 YYEKEE (reference sequence). Trimming left V 3 bases short and J 1 base short, with 7 bases between. The CDR3 extends over 13 amino acids. The CDR3 coding sequence is TGTGCCAGCAGCTCGCCACCGAACACTGAAGCTTTCTTT. Translating it yields CASSSPPNTEAFF.